This TCR beta chain comes out of a study of shared clonotypes between healthy human individuals. For the study at large: Each donor's CD8 memory used one plate, CD8 naive two, each CD4 subset three.

It was at deep level that the assay was run. Only in-frame clones appear in the TCRdb table, and some are missing; sequencing was by immunoSEQ multiplex PCR. The sample includes over a million clones, around three quarters of them seen just once. Turning to this clone: Its target is not known.

Overall study findings and caveats: Sequencing depth was expected to affect clonotype sharing among donors. Clonotype sharing across several donors was observed for around 4.8% of naive CD4 clonotypes.

This CDR3 comprises 15 residues. Trimming stripped 1 base from V and 3 bases from J, with 10 bases between. Germline CDR1 is SGHTA and CDR2 is FQGTGA. The gene calls are TRBV7-3 and TRBJ2-1, with a tentative D call TRBD2 (7 bases). This TCR came from a man aged 18 to 29 in good health. Some clones in this sample may be carry-over from other donors' samples. The sample taken for sequencing was memory CD4+ T cells from PBMCs. Subset defined: CD45RA-negative fraction. The CDR3 nucleotides read TGTGCCAGCAGCTTAAAGGGGGGGCTCTACAATGAGCAGTTCTTC. Translated, it gives CASSLKGGLYNEQFF.